This T cell receptor (beta chain) is from a study of blood T cell repertoires in COVID-19. Per the study methods: Nucleated cell counts were estimated from reference gene primer amplification. TCRdb's copy holds only in-frame clones and misses some; the assay was immunoSEQ multiplex PCR. That table is the source of V, J and clone size, and D and trimming were worked out from the DNA. Seen here are about 120,000 clones, around 81% observed once, and the top ten hold around 9.3%. V gave up 4 bases and J gave up 4 bases; unmatched junction bases: 8. This CDR3 is 15 amino acids long. Germline CDR1 is KGHDR and CDR2 is SFDVKD.

The rearrangement uses TRBV24-1 and TRBJ2-7, with 8 bases identical to TRBD2. Sequencing was performed on peripheral blood. The sequence came from a human donor in a cohort sampled during active COVID-19. CDR3 in amino acids: CATSDSGGTGYEQYF. CDR3 coding DNA: TGTGCCACCAGTGACTCGGGGGGGACCGGATACGAGCAGTACTTC.